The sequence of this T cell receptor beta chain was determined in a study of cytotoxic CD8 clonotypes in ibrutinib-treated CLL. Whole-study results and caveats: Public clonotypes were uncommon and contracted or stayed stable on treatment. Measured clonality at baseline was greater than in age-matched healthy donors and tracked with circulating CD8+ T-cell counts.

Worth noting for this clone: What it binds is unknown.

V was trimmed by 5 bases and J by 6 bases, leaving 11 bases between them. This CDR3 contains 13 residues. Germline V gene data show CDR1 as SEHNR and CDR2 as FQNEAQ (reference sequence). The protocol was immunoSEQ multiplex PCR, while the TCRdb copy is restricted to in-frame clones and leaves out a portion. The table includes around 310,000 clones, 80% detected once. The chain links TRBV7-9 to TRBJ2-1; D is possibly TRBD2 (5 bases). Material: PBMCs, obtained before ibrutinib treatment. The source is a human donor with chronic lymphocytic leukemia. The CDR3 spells CASSPPEGNEQFF. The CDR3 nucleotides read TGTGCCAGCAGCCCCCCCGAGGGCAATGAGCAGTTCTTC.